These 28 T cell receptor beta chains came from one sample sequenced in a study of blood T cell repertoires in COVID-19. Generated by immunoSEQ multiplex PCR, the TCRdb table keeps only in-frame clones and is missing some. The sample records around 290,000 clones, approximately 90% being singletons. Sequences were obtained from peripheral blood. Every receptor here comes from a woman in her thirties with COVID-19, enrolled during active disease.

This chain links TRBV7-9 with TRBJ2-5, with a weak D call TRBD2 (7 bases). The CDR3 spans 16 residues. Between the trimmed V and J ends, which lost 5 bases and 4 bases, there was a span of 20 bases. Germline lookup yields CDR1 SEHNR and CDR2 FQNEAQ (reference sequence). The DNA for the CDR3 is TGTGCCAGCAGCGCCTCGGGGCGGGGGCAAGGAGAGACCCAGTACTTC. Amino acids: CASSASGRGQGETQYF. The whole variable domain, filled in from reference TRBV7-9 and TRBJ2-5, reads DTGVSQNPRHKITKRGQNVTFRCDPISEHNRLYWYRQTLGQGPEFLTYFQNEAQLEKSRLLSDRFSAERPKGSFSTLEIQRTEQGDSAMYLCASSASGRGQGETQYFGPGTRLLVL.

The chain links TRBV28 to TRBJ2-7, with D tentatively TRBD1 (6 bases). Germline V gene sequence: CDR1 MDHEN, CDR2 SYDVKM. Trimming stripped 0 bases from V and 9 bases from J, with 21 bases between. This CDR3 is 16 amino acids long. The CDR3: CASSLWRLIGGNGQYF. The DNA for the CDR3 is TGTGCCAGCAGTTTATGGCGGTTGATAGGGGGAAACGGGCAGTACTTC. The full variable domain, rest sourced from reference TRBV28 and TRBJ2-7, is DVKVTQSSRYLVKRTGEKVFLECVQDMDHENMFWYRQDPGLGLRLIYFSYDVKMKEKGDIPEGYSVSREKKERFSLILESASTNQTSMYLCASSLWRLIGGNGQYFGPGTRLTVT.

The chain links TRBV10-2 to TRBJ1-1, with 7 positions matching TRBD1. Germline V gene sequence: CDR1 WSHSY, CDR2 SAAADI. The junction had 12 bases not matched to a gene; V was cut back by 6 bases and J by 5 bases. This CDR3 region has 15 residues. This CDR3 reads CASRPPDRDGTEAFF. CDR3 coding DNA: TGCGCCAGCAGGCCCCCTGACAGGGATGGGACTGAAGCTTTCTTT.

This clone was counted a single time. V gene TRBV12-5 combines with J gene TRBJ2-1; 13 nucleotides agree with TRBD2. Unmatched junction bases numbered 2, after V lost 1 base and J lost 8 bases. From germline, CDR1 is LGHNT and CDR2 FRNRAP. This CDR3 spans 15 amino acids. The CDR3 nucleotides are TGTGCTAGTGGTTTGGGGACTAGCGGGAGTTATGAGCAGTTCTTC. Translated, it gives CASGLGTSGSYEQFF.

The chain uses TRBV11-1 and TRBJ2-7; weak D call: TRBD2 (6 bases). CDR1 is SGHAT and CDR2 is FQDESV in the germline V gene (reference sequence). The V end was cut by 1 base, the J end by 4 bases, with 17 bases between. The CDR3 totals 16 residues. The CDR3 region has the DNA TGTGCCAGCAGCTTAGGAGGTCCGGGAGAGTTATACGAGCAGTACTTC. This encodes CASSLGGPGELYEQYF.

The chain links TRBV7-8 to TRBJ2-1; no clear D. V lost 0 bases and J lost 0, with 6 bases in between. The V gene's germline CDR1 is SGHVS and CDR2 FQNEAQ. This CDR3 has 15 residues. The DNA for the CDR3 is TGTGCCAGCAGCTTAGCAGATAGCTCCTACAATGAGCAGTTCTTC. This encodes CASSLADSSYNEQFF.

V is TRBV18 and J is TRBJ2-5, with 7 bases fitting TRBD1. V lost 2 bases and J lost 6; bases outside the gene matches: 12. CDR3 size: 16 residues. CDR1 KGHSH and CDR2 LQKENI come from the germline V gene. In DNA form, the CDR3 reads TGTGCCAGCTCACCAAGGGGGCAGGGTGATGGGAAGACCCAGTACTTC. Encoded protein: CASSPRGQGDGKTQYF. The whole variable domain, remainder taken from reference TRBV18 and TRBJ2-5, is NAGVMQNPRHLVRRRGQEARLRCSPMKGHSHVYWYRQLPEEGLKFMVYLQKENIIDESGMPKERFSAEFPKEGPSILRIQQVVRGDSAAYFCASSPRGQGDGKTQYFGPGTRLLVL.

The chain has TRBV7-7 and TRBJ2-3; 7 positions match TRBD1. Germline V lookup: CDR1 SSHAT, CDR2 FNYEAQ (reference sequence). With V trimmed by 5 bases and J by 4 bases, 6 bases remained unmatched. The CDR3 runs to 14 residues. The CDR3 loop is CASSPGTVPDTQYF. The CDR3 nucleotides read TGTGCCAGCAGCCCTGGGACAGTACCAGATACGCAGTATTTT.

CDR3 sequence: CASSGWDRSSNQPQHF. The DNA of the CDR3 is TGTGCCAGCAGTGGGTGGGACAGAAGTAGCAATCAGCCCCAGCATTTT. The rearrangement joins TRBV6-1 to TRBJ1-5; TRBD1 agrees at 7 bases. Per the germline V gene, CDR1 is MNHNS and CDR2 is SASEGT. V shed 4 bases, J shed 0 bases, and the junction held 6 bases outside the gene matches. The CDR3 runs to 16 residues.

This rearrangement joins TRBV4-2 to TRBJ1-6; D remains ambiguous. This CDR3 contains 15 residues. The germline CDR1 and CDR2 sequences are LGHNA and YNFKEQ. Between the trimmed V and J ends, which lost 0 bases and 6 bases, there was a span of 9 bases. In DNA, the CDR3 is TGTGCCAGCAGCCAAGATGATAGTAGTAATTCACCCCTCCACTTT. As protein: CASSQDDSSNSPLHF.

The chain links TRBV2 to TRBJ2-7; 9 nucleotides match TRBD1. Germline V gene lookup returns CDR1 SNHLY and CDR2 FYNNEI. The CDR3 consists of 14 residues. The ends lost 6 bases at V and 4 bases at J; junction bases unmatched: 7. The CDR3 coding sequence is TGTGCCAGCAGGAGACCGGGACAGGGTTACGAGCAGTACTTC. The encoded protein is CASRRPGQGYEQYF.

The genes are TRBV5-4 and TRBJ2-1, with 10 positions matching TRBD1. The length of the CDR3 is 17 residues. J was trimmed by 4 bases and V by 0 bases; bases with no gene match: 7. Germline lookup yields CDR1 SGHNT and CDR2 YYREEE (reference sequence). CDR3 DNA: TGTGCCAGCAGCTTGGACGCCGGGACAGGGGATTACAATGAGCAGTTCTTC. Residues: CASSLDAGTGDYNEQFF.

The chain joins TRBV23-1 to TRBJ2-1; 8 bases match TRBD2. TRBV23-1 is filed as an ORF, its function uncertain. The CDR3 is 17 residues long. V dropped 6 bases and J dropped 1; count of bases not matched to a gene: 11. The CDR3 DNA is TGCGCCAGCAGGACCGGGACTAGTATTCGGTCCTACAATGAGCAGTTCTTC. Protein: CASRTGTSIRSYNEQFF.

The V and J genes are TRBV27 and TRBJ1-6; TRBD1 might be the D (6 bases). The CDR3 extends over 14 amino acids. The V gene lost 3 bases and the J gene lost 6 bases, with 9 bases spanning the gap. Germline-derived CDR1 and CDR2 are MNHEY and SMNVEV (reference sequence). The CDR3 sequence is CASSFAGVNSPLHF. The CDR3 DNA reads TGTGCCAGCAGTTTTGCAGGGGTTAATTCACCCCTCCACTTT.

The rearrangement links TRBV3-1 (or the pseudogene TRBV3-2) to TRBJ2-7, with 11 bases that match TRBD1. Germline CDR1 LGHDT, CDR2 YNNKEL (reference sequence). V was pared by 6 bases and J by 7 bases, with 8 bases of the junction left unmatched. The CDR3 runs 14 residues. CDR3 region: CASSPGQGEREQYF. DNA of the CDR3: TGTGCCAGCAGTCCGGGACAGGGGGAAAGGGAGCAGTACTTC.

The CDR3 bases are TGCGCCAGCAGCCGCCCAGGGAGGGAACGGGCTCAGGGCTATGGCTACACCTTC. It translates to CASSRPGRERAQGYGYTF. The chain joins TRBV4-1 to TRBJ1-2, with D perhaps TRBD1 (5 bases). V gave up 4 bases and J gave up 4 bases, with 25 bases separating them. The CDR3 consists of 18 residues. The V gene's germline CDR1 is MGHRA and CDR2 YSYEKL.

The CDR3 loop is CARSLVGGYNSPLHF. The CDR3 DNA sequence: TGTGCCAGAAGCTTGGTAGGGGGCTACAACTCACCCCTCCACTTT. J is TRBJ1-6 and V is TRBV5-3, with TRBD1 identical over 7 bases. TRBV5-3 is labeled an ORF, and its function is uncertain. CDR3 length: 15 amino acids. V shed 0 bases and J 10 bases; nucleotides not matched to a gene: 7.

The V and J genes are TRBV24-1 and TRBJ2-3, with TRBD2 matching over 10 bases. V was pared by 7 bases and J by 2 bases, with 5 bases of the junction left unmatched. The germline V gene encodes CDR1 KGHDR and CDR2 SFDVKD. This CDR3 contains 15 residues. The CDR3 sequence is CATSLAGGPTDTQYF. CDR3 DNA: TGTGCCACCAGCTTAGCGGGAGGACCCACAGATACGCAGTATTTT.

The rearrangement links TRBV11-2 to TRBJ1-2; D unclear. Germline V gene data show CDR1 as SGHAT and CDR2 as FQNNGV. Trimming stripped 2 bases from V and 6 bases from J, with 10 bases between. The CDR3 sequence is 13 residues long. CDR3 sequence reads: CASSLSWGDGYTF. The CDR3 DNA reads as TGTGCCAGCAGCTTATCATGGGGAGATGGCTACACCTTC.

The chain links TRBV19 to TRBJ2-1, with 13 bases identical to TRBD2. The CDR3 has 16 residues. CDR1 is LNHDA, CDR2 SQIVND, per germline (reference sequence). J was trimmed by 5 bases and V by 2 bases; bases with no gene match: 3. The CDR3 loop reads CASSIKGLAGNNEQFF. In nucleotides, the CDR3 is TGTGCCAGTAGTATAAAGGGACTAGCGGGGAACAATGAGCAGTTCTTC.

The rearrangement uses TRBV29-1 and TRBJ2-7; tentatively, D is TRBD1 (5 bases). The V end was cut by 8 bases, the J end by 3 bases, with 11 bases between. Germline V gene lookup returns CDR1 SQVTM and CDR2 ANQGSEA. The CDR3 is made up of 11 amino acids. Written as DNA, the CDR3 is TGCAGCTTCCTTCAGGGCTACGAGCAGTACTTC. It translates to CSFLQGYEQYF.

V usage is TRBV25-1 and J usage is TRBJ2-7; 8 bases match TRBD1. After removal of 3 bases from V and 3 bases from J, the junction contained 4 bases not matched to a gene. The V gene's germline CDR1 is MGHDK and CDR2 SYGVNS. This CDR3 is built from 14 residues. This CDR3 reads CASSEDRALYEQYF. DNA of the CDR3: TGTGCCAGCAGTGAGGACAGGGCTCTCTACGAGCAGTACTTC.

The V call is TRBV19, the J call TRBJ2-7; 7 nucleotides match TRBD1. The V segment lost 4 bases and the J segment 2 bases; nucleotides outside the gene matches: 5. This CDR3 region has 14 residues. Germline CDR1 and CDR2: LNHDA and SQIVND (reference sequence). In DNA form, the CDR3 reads TGTGCCAGTAGTAAGGGGGACAGCACCTACGAGCAGTACTTC. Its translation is CASSKGDSTYEQYF. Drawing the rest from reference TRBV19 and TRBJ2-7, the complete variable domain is DGGITQSPKYLFRKEGQNVTLSCEQNLNHDAMYWYRQDPGQGLRLIYYSQIVNDFQKGDIAEGYSVSREKKESFPLTVTSAQKNPTAFYLCASSKGDSTYEQYFGPGTRLTVT.

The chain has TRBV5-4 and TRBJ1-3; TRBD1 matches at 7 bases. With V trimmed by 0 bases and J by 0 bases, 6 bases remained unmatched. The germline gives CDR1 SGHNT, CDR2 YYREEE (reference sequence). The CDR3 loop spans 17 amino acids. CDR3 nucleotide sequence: TGTGCCAGCAGCTTGGGCTACAGGGGAAACTCTGGAAACACCATATATTTT. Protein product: CASSLGYRGNSGNTIYF.

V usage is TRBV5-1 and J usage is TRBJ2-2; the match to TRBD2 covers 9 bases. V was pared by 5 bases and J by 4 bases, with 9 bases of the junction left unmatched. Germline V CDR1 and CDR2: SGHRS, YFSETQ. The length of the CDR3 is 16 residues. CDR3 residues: CASSAGLAGTTGELFF. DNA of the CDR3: TGCGCCAGCAGTGCGGGTCTAGCGGGGACCACCGGGGAGCTGTTTTTT.

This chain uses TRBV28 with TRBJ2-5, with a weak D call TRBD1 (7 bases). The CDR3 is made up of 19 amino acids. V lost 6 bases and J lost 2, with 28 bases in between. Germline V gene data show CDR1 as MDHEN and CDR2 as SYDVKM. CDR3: CASRETGARGILGQETQYF. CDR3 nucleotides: TGTGCCAGCAGGGAAACAGGGGCCCGGGGGATTTTAGGGCAAGAGACCCAGTACTTC.

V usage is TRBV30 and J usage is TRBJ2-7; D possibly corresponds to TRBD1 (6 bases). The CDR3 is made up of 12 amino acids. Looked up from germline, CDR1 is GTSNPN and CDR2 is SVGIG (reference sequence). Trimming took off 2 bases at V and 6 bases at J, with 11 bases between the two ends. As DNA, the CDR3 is TGTGCCTGGAGTAGACAGGTAGGCGAGCAGTACTTC. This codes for CAWSRQVGEQYF.

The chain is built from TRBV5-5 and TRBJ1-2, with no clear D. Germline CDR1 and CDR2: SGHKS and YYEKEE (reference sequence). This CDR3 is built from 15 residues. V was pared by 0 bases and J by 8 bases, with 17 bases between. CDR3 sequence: CASSLAGRVDRGYTF. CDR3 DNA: TGTGCCAGCAGCTTGGCCGGGCGGGTCGATAGGGGCTACACCTTC.